This T cell receptor (beta chain) was identified during a study of shared clonotypes between healthy human individuals. This CDR3 contains 14 residues. Looked up from germline, CDR1 is KGHSH and CDR2 is LQKENI. Trimming removed 0 bases from V and 1 base from J, with 5 bases in between. About this clone: What it binds is unknown. Other DNA sequences in this sample translate to the same CDR3.

Sequenced by immunoSEQ multiplex PCR; TCRdb stores in-frame clones only, minus some. Of 2.5 million or so clones in the sample, around nine tenths were seen once. Naive CD4+ cells were CD45RA-selected; the remaining cells were memory. Study-level results: Sampling covered blood only; tissue repertoires likely differ. Non-shared clonotypes displayed generation probabilities falling below those of clonotypes present in all four donors. Several donors shared roughly 5% of their naive CD4 clonotypes.

The sequence was collected from a man between 18 and 35 years old in good health. The rearrangement joins TRBV18 to TRBJ2-3; no firm D call. Sequencing used naive CD4+ T cells sorted from blood. Subset: CD45RA+ positively selected. The CDR3 is CASSPPSGTDTQYF. As DNA, the CDR3 is TGTGCCAGCTCACCACCATCAGGCACAGATACGCAGTATTTT.